The TCR beta chain described here comes from a study of T cell responses to AZD1222 COVID-19 vaccine. Overall study results and limits: CD4 TCRs associated with vaccination spanned spike, dominating at 160-218 and 743-854. Recipients of two AZD1222 doses showed rising Spike-specific TCR breadth and depth. Epitopes outside B.1.351 and B.1.1.7 mutated regions reportedly drew nearly half of spike TCRs.

To note about this clone: What it binds is unknown.

The protocol was immunoSEQ multiplex PCR, while the TCRdb copy is restricted to in-frame clones and leaves out a portion. The table shows 200,000 or so clones, with about 87% occurring only once. The TCR was taken from an adult in good health. Material: peripheral blood, obtained on day 0 of MenACWY control vaccination.

The CDR3 DNA follows: TGTGCCAGCAAGGTAGTGGGGTCCCACGAGCAGTACTTC. Translation gives CASKVVGSHEQYF. The chain links TRBV7-2 to TRBJ2-7; D uncertain. V was trimmed by 7 bases and J by 5 bases, leaving 15 bases between them. The CDR3 contains 13 residues. The germline gives CDR1 SGHTA, CDR2 FQGNSA.